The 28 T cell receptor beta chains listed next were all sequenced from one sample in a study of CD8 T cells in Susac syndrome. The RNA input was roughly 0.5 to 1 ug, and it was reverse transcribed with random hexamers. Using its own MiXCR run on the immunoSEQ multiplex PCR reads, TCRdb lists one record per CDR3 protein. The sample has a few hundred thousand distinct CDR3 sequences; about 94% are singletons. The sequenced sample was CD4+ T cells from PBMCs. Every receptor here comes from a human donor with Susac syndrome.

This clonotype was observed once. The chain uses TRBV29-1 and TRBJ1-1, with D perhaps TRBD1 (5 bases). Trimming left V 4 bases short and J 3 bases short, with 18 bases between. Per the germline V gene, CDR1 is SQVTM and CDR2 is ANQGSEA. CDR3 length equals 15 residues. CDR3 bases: TGCAGCGTTGTTCGGGAGGGCCCGGGGGACACTGAAGCTTTCTTT. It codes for CSVVREGPGDTEAFF. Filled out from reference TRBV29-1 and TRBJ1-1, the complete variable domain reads SAVISQKPSRDICQRGTSLTIQCQVDSQVTMMFWYRQQPGQSLTLIATANQGSEATYESGFVIDKFPISRPNLTFSTLTVSNMSPEDSSIYLCSVVREGPGDTEAFFGQGTRLTVV.

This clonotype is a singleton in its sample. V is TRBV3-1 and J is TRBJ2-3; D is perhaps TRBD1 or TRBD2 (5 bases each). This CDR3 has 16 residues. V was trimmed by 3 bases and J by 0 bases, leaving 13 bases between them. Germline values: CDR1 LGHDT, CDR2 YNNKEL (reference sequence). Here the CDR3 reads CASSHAGTASTDTQYF. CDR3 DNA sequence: TGTGCCAGCAGCCACGCCGGGACGGCTAGCACAGATACGCAGTATTTT.

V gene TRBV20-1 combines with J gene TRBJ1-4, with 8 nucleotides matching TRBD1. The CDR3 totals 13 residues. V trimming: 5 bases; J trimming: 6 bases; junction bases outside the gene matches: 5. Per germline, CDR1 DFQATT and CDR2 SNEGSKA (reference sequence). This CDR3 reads CSAPDREDEKLFF. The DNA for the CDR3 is TGCAGTGCTCCGGACAGGGAGGATGAAAAACTGTTTTTT.

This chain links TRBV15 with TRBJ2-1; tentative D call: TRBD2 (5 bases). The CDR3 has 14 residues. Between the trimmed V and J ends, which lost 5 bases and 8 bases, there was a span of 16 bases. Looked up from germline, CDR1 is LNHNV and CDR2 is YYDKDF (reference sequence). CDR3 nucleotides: TGTGCCACCAGCGAGGCGGGCGATAGGGATGAGCAGTTCTTC. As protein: CATSEAGDRDEQFF.

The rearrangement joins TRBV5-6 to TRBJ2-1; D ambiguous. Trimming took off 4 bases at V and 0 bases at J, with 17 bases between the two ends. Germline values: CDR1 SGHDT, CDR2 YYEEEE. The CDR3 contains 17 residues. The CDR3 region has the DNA TGTGCCAGCAGCCTAACCGCTCCTCTGAGCTCCTACAATGAGCAGTTCTTC. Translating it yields CASSLTAPLSSYNEQFF.

CDR3: CASSPRDRGRTEAFF. The CDR3 DNA sequence: TGTGCCAGCAGTCCCCGGGACAGGGGGCGTACTGAAGCTTTCTTT. The chain has TRBV6-5 and TRBJ1-1, with 12 bases matching TRBD1. The CDR3 spans 15 residues. V lost 5 bases to trimming and J lost 5 bases; unmatched junction nucleotides: 6. CDR1 and CDR2 from the germline V gene are MNHEY and SVGAGI.

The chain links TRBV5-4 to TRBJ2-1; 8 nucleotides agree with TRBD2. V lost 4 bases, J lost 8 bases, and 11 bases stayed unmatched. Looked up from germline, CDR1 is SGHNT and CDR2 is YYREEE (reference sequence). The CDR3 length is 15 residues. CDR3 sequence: CASSPSGGSGHEQFF. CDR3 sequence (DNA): TGTGCCAGCAGCCCGAGCGGGGGAAGTGGGCATGAGCAGTTCTTC.

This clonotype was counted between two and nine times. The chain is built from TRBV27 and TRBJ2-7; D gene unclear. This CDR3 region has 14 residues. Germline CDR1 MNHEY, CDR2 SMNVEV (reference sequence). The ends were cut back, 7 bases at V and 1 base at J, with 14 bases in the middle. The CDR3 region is CASKLGPSSYEQYF. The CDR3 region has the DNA TGTGCCAGCAAACTCGGACCCTCTTCCTACGAGCAGTACTTC.

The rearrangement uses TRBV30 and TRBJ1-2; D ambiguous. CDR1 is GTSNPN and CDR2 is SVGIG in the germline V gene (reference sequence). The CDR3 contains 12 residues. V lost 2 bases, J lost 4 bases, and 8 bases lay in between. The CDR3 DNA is TGTGCCTGGAGTATCCGGTCCTATGGCTACACCTTC. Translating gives CAWSIRSYGYTF.

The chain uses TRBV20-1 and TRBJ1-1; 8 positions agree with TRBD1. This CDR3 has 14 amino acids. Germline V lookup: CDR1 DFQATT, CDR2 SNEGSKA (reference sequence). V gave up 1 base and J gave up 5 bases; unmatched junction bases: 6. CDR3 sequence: CSARVPTGGTEAFF. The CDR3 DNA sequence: TGCAGTGCTAGAGTCCCTACAGGGGGGACTGAAGCTTTCTTT.

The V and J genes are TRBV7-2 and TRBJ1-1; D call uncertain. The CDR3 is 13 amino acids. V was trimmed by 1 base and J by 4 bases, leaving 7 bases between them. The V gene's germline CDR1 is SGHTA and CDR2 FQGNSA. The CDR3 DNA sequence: TGTGCCAGCAGCTTAGACGTTCGCACTGAAGCTTTCTTT. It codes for CASSLDVRTEAFF.

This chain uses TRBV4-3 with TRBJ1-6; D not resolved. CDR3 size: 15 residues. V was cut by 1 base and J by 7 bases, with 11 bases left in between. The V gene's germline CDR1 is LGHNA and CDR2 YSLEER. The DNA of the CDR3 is TGCGCCAGCAGCCAAGTAACCACTGGGAATTCACCCCTCCACTTT. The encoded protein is CASSQVTTGNSPLHF.

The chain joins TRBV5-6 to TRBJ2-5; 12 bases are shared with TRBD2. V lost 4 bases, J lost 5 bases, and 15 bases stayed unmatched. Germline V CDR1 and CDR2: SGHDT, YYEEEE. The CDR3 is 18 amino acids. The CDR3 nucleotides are TGTGCCAGCAGCCCGGTCGACCCCGGGACTAGCGGGCGGGAGACCCAGTACTTC. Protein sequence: CASSPVDPGTSGRETQYF.

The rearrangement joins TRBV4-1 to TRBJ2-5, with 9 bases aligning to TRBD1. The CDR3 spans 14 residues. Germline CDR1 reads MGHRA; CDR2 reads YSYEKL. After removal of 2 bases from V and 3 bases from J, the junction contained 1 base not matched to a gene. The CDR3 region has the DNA TGCGCCAGCAGCCAATGGACAGGGGAAGAGACCCAGTACTTC. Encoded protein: CASSQWTGEETQYF.

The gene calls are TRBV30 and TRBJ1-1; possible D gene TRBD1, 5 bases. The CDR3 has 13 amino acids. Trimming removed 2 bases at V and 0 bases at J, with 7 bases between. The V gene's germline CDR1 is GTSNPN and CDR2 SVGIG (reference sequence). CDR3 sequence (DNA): TGTGCCTGGAGTCGGGGGGTGAACACTGAAGCTTTCTTT. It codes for CAWSRGVNTEAFF.

CDR3 region: CASSPGGGQLHEQYF. The CDR3, as DNA: TGCGCCAGCAGCCCTGGGGGGGGACAGTTGCACGAGCAGTACTTC. This chain uses TRBV5-1 with TRBJ2-7; perhaps D is TRBD1 or TRBD2 (7 bases each). CDR3 length equals 15 residues. Germline V gene data show CDR1 as SGHRS and CDR2 as YFSETQ. Deletions cut 4 bases from V and 5 bases from J, with 19 bases between.

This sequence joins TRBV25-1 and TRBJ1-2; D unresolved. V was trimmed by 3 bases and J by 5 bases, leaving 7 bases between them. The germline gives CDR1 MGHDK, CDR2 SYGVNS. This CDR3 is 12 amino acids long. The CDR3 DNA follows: TGTGCCAGCAGTGAGGACGGATATGGCTACACCTTC. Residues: CASSEDGYGYTF.

The CDR3 region is CASSLDATGADTQYF. The DNA of the CDR3 is TGCGCCAGCAGCTTGGATGCGACAGGCGCAGATACGCAGTATTTT. The chain couples TRBV5-1 to TRBJ2-3; perhaps TRBD1 as D (6 bases). There are 15 residues in the CDR3. Germline CDR1 and CDR2: SGHRS and YFSETQ. The V end lost 0 bases, the J end lost 4 bases, and 12 bases lay between the germline ends.

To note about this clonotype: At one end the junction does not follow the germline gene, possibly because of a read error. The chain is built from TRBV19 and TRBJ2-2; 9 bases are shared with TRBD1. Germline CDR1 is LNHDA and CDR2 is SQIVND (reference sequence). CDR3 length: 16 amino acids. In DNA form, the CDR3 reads TGTGCCAGTAGTGTGATACAGGGGGCGAATACCGGGGAGCTGTTTTTT. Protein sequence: CASSVIQGANTGELFF.

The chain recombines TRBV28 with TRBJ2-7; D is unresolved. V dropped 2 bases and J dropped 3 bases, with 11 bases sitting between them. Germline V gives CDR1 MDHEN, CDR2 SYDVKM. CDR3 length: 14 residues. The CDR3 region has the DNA TGTGCCAGCAGTTTAGGAGAAATCAACTACGAGCAGTACTTC. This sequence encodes CASSLGEINYEQYF.

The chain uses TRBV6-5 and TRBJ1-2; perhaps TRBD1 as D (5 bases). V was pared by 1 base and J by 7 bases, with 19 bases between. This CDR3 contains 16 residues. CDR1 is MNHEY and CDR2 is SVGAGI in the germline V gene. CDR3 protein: CASSYFSPQRGGGYTF. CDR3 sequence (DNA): TGTGCCAGCAGTTACTTCTCTCCCCAGCGGGGGGGTGGCTACACCTTC.

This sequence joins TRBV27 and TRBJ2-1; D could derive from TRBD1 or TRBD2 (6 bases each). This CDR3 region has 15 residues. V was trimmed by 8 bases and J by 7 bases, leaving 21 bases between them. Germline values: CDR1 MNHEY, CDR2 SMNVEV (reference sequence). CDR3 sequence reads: CASRRGDPVSNEQFF. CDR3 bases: TGTGCCAGCCGAAGGGGGGACCCCGTTTCTAATGAGCAGTTCTTC.

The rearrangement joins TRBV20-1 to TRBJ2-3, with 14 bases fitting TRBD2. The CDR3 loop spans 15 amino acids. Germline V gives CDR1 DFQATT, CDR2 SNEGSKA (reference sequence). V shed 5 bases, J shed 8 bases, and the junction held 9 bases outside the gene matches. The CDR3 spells CSAGRLAGGQSTQYF. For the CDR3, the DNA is TGCAGTGCTGGGAGACTAGCGGGGGGGCAGAGTACGCAGTATTTT.

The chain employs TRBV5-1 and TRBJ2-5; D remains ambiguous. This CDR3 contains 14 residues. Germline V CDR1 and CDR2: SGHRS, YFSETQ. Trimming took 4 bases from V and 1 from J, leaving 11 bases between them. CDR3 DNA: TGCGCCAGCAGCGAACACGATTTCCAAGAGACCCAGTACTTC. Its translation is CASSEHDFQETQYF.

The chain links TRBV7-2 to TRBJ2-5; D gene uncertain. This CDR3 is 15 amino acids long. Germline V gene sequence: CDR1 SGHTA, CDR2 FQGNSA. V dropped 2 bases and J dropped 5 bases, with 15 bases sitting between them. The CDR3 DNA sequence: TGTGCCAGCAGCTTACGGGCAGGCCCGCAGGAGACCCAGTACTTC. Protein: CASSLRAGPQETQYF.

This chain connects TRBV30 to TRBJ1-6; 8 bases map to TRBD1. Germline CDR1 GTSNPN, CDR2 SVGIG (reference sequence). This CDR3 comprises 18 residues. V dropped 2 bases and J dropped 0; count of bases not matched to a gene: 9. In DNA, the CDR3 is TGTGCCTGGAGTTTCTCCCGGACAGGGAGCTCCTATAATTCACCCCTCCACTTT. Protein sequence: CAWSFSRTGSSYNSPLHF. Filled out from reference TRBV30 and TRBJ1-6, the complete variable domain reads SQTIHQWPATLVQPVGSPLSLECTVEGTSNPNLYWYRQAAGRGLQLLFYSVGIGQISSEVPQNLSASRPQDRQFILSSKKLLLSDSGFYLCAWSFSRTGSSYNSPLHFGNGTRLTVT.

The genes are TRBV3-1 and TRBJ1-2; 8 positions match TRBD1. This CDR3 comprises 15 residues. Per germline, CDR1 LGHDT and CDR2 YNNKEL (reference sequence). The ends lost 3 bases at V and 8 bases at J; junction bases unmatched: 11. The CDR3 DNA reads TGTGCCAGCAGCCATTACAACAGGGGGGCTGAAGGCTACACCTTC. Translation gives CASSHYNRGAEGYTF.

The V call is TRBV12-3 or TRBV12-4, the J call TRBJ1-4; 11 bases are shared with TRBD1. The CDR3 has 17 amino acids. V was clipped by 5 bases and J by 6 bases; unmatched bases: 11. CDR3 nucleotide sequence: TGTGCCAGCAGTCCCGGACAGGGGGCGGAATTGGATGAAAAACTGTTTTTT. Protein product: CASSPGQGAELDEKLFF.